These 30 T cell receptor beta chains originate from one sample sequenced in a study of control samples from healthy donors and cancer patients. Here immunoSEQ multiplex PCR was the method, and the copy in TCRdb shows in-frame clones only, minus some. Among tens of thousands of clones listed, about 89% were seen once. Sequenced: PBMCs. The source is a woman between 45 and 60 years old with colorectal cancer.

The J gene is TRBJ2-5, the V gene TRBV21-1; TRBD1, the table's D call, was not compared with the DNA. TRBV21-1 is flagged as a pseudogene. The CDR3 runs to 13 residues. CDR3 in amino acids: CASSKRQQETQYF. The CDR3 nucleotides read TGTGCCAGCAGCAAACGACAGCAAGAGACCCAGTACTTC.

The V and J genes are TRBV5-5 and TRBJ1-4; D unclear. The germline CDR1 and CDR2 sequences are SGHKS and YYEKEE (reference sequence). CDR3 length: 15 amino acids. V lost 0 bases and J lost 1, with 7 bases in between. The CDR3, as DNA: TGTGCCAGCAGCTTGGGTTCGGGAACTAATGAAAAACTGTTTTTT. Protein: CASSLGSGTNEKLFF. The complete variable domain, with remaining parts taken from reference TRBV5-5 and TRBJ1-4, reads DAGVTQSPTHLIKTRGQQVTLRCSPISGHKSVSWYQQVLGQGPQFIFQYYEKEERGRGNFPDRFSARQFPNYSSELNVNALLLGDSALYLCASSLGSGTNEKLFFGSGTQLSVL.

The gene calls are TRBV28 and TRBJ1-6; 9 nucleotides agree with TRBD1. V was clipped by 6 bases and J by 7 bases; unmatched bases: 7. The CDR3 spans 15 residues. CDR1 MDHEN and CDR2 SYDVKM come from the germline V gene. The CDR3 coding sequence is TGTGCCAGCAGGGGGGGGACAGGGCAAAATTCACCCCTCCACTTT. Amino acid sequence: CASRGGTGQNSPLHF. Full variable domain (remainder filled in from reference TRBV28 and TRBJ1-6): DVKVTQSSRYLVKRTGEKVFLECVQDMDHENMFWYRQDPGLGLRLIYFSYDVKMKEKGDIPEGYSVSREKKERFSLILESASTNQTSMYLCASRGGTGQNSPLHFGNGTRLTVT.

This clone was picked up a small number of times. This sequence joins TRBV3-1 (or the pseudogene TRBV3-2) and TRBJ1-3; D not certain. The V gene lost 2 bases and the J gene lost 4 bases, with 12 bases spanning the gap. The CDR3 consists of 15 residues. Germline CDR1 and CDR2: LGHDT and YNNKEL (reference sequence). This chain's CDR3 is CASSQSPGLGNTIYF. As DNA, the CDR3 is TGTGCCAGCAGCCAATCACCAGGTTTAGGAAACACCATATATTTT.

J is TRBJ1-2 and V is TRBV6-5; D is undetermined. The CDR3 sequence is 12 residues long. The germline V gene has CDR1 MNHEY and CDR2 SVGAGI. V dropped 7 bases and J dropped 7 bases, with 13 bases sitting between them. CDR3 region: CASTPPTGGYTF. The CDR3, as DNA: TGTGCCAGCACCCCCCCCACTGGTGGCTACACCTTC.

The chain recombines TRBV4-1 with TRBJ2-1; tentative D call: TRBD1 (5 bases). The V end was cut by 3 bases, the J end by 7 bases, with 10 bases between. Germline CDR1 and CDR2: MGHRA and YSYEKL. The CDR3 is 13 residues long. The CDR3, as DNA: TGCGCCAGCAGCCATCCCCAGGGTAATGAGCAGTTCTTC. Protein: CASSHPQGNEQFF.

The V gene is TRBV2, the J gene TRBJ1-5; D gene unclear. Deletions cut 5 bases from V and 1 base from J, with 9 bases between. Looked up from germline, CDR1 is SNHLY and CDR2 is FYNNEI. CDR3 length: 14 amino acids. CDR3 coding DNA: TGTGCCAGCAGTTCAGTAGAAAGCAATCAGCCCCAGCATTTT. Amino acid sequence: CASSSVESNQPQHF.

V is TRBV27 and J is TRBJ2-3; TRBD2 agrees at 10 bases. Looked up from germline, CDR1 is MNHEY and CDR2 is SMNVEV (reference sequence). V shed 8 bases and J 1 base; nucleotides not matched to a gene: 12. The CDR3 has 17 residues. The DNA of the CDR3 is TGTGCCAGCGGTGGGCTAGCGGGGGACCTTGGCACAGATACGCAGTATTTT. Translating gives CASGGLAGDLGTDTQYF.

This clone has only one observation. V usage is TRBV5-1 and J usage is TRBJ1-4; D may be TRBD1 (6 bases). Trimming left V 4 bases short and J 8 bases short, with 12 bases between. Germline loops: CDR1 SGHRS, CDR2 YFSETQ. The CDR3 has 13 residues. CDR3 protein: CASSRGLDEKLFF. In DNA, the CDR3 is TGCGCCAGCAGCCGGGGGCTAGACGAAAAACTGTTTTTT.

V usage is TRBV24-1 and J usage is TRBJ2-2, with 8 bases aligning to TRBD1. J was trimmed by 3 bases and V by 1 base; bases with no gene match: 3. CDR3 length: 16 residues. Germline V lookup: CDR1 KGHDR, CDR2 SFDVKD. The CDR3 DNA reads TGTGCCACCAGTGATTTCCTACAGGGGGACACCGGGGAGCTGTTTTTT. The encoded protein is CATSDFLQGDTGELFF.

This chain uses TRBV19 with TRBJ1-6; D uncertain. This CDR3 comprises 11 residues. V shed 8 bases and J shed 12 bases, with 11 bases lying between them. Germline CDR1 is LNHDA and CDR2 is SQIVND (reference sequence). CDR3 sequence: CASSTEGPLHF. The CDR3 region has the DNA TGTGCCAGTTCAACCGAGGGACCCCTCCACTTT.

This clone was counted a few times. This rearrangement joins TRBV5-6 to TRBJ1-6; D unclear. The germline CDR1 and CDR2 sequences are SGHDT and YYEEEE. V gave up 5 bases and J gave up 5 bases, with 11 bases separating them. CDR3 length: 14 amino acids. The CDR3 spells CASRTARDNSPLHF. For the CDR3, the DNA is TGTGCCAGCAGAACAGCGAGGGATAATTCACCCCTCCACTTT.

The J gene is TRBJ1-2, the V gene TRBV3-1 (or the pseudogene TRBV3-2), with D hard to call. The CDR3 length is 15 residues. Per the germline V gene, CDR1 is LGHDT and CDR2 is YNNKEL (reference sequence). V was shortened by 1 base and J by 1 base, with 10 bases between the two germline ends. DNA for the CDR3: TGTGCCAGCAGCCAAGGCGTCGGACTTAACTATGGCTACACCTTC. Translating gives CASSQGVGLNYGYTF.

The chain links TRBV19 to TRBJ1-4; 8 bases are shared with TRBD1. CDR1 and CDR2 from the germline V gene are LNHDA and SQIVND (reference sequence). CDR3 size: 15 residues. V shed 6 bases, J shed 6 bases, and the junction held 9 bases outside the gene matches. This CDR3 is CASSHRTGYYEKLFF. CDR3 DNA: TGTGCCAGTAGCCACCGGACAGGGTATTATGAAAAACTGTTTTTT.

CDR3 bases: TGTGCCAGCAGACTTCGGAGCCTTGGGGCCAACGTCCTGACTTTC. Protein sequence: CASRLRSLGANVLTF. The chain recombines TRBV6-5 with TRBJ2-6; no clear D. This CDR3 is 15 amino acids long. CDR1 and CDR2 (germline): MNHEY, SVGAGI. Trimming left V 6 bases short and J 3 bases short, with 12 bases between.

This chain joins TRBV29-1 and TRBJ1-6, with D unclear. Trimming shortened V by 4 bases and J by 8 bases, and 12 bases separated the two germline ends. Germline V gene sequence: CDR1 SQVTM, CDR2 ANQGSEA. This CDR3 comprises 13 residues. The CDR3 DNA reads TGCAGCGTTGGATGGGGTGTGGATTCACCCCTCCACTTT. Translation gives CSVGWGVDSPLHF.

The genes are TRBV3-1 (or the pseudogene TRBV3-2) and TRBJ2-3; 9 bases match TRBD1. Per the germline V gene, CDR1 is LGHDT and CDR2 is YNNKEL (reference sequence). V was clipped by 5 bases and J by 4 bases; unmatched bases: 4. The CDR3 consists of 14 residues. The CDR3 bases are TGTGCCAGCAGCTCTCGGGACAGGGCAGATACGCAGTATTTT. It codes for CASSSRDRADTQYF.

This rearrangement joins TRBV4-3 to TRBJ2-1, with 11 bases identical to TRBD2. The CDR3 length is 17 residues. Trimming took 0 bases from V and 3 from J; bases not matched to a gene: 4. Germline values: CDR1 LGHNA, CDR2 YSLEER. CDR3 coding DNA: TGCGCCAGCAGCCAAGACCGGGGACTAGCGGTCTACAATGAGCAGTTCTTC. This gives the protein CASSQDRGLAVYNEQFF.

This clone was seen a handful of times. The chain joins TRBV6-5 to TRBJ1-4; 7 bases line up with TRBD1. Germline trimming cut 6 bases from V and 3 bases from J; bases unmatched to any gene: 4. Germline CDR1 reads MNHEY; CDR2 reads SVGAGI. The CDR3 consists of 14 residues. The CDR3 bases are TGTGCCAGCAGAGGGACAGAGCCTAATGAAAAACTGTTTTTT. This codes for CASRGTEPNEKLFF.

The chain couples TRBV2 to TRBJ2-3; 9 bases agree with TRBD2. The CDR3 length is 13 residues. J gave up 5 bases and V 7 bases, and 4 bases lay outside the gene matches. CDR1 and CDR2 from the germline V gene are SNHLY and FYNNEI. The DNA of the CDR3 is TGTGCCAGCACTCGGACTAGCGAAGATACGCAGTATTTT. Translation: CASTRTSEDTQYF.

The CDR3 sequence is CASSLNRDSNQPQHF. The CDR3 region has the DNA TGTGCCAGCAGTTTAAACAGGGATAGCAATCAGCCCCAGCATTTT. This chain links TRBV27 with TRBJ1-5; a possible D gene is TRBD1 (6 bases). Per the germline V gene, CDR1 is MNHEY and CDR2 is SMNVEV (reference sequence). Deletions cut 2 bases from V and 0 bases from J, with 8 bases between. The CDR3 length is 15 residues.

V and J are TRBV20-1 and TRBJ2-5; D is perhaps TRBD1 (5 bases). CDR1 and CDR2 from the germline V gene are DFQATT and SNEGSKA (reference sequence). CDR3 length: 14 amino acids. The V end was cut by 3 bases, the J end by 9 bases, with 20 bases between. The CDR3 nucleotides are TGCAGTGCTAGTCCCCCGGCCAGGGTATGGGCCCAGTACTTC. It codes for CSASPPARVWAQYF.

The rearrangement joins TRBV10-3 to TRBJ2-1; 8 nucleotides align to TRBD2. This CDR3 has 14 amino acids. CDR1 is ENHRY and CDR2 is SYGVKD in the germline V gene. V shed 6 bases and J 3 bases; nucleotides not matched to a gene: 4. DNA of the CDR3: TGTGCCATCAGGGGGACTAGAGTCTACAATGAGCAGTTCTTC. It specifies CAIRGTRVYNEQFF.

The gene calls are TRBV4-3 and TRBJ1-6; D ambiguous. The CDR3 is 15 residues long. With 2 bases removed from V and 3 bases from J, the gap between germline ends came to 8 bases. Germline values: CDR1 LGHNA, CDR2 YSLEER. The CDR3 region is CASSQHGIYNSPLHF. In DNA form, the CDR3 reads TGCGCCAGCAGCCAACACGGGATCTATAATTCACCCCTCCACTTT.

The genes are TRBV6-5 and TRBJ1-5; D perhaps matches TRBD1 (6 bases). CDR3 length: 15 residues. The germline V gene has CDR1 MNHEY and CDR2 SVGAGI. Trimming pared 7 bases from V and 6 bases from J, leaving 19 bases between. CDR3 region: CASTQGRANGQPQHF. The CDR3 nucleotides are TGTGCCAGCACCCAGGGGAGGGCCAACGGTCAGCCCCAGCATTTT.

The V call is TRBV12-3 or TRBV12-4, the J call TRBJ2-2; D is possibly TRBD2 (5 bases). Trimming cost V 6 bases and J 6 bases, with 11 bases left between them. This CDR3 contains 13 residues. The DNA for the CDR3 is TGTGCCAGCAGGGCGGACGGGGCCGGGGAGCTGTTTTTT. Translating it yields CASRADGAGELFF.

CDR3 loop: CATSDPGQINQPQHF. CDR3 DNA sequence: TGTGCCACCAGTGACCCGGGACAGATCAATCAGCCCCAGCATTTT. The V call is TRBV24-1, the J call TRBJ1-5; 7 bases agree with TRBD1. Germline V CDR1 and CDR2: KGHDR, SFDVKD. The V segment lost 4 bases and the J segment 3 bases; nucleotides outside the gene matches: 5. The CDR3 has 15 amino acids.

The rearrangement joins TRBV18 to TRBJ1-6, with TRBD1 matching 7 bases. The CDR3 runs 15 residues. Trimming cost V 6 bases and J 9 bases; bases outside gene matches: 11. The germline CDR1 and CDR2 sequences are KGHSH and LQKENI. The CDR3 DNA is TGTGCCAGCTCCTCCGGGACAGTCAGGGGTTCACCCCTCCACTTT. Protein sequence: CASSSGTVRGSPLHF.

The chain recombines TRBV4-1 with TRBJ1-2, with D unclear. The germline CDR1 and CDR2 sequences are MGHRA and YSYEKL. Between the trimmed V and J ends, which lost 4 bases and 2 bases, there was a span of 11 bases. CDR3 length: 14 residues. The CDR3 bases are TGCGCCAGCAGCCGACCCGGGTCGAACTATGGCTACACCTTC. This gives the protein CASSRPGSNYGYTF.

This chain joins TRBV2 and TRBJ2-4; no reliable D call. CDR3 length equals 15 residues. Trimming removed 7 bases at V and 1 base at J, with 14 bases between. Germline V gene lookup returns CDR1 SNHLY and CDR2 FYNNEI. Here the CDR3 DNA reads TGTGCCAGCATTTGGACCGCCGCGGCCAAAAACATTCAGTACTTC. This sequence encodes CASIWTAAAKNIQYF.